This TCR beta chain was identified in a study of blood T cell repertoires in COVID-19. The CDR3 contains 17 residues. With V trimmed by 2 bases and J by 2 bases, 6 bases remained unmatched. CDR1 and CDR2 from the germline V gene are ENHRY and SYGVKD. The assay was immunoSEQ multiplex PCR, and TCRdb's table has in-frame clones only and misses some. The data show 100,000 to 130,000 clones, with about three quarters seen just once and about 1.8% held by the top ten. The sequenced sample consisted of peripheral blood. The chain carries TRBV10-3 and TRBJ1-5; 10 bases map to TRBD1. This clonotype was obtained from a woman aged 40 to 50 with acute or convalescent COVID-19. The CDR3 loop is CAISETTGGEGNQPQHF. CDR3 DNA: TGTGCCATCAGTGAGACGACAGGGGGCGAAGGCAATCAGCCCCAGCATTTT.